This TCR beta chain came from a study of cytomegalovirus exposure and HLA in healthy donors. Whole-study results and caveats: Most of the TCR beta V segments (in an earlier analysis) were productive either about 87% or about 30% of the time.

This clone was picked up one time. Its antigen is not identified. PCR involved 60 Vbeta and 13 Jbeta primers. Repertoires were generated with immunoSEQ multiplex PCR, while TCRdb's copy carries only in-frame clones and drops some. The sample consists of roughly 100,000 clones, over 70% of them appearing once. Germline-derived CDR1 and CDR2 are SGHTA and FQGTGA. J was trimmed by 5 bases and V by 5 bases; bases with no gene match: 12. This CDR3 contains 15 residues. Input material: PBMCs. This TCR came from a female donor in good health and CMV-seronegative. V usage is TRBV7-3 and J usage is TRBJ2-7, with 7 bases identical to TRBD1. The CDR3 reads CASSPTPQGFNEQYF. The CDR3 bases are TGTGCCAGCAGCCCAACTCCACAGGGGTTCAACGAGCAGTACTTC.